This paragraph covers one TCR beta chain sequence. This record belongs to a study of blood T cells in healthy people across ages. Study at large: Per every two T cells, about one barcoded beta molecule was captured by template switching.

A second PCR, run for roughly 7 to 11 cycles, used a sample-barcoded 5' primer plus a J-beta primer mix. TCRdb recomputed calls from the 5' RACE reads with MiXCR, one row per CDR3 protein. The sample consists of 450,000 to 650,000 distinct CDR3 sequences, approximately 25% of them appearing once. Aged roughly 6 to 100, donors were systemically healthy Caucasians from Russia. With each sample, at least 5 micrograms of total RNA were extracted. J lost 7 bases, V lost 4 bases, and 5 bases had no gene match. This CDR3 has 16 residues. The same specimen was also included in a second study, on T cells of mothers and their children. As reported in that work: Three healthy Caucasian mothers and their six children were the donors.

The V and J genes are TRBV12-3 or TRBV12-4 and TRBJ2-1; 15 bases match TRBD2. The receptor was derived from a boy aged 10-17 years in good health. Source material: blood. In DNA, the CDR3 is TGTGCCAGCAGTTCCATGGGGACTAGCGGGAGGAATGAGCAGTTCTTC. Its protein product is CASSSMGTSGRNEQFF.